A selection of T cell receptor beta chains follows, all from one sample in a study of T cells in Graves' hyperthyroidism and ophthalmopathy. TCRdb fed the multiplex PCR reads into MiXCR, producing one record per CDR3 protein. The table shows fewer than 700,000 distinct CDR3 sequences, with roughly 17% occurring only once. The sequenced sample consisted of blood. Every receptor here comes from a young woman with Graves' ophthalmopathy. The CDR3 runs from the conserved cysteine through the conserved F or W. Where a row states a size, it is once, few, many or the class of an expanded clone; other rows omit it.

CDR3aa: CATAGARFDEQFF
j_gene: TRBJ2-1
abundance: few
v_gene: TRBV15

CDR3aa: CASSRTAGASYEQYF
j_gene: TRBJ2-7
abundance: many
v_gene: TRBV3-1

CDR3aa: CASSLGGSLNTEAFF
j_gene: TRBJ1-1
abundance: many
v_gene: TRBV11-2

CDR3aa: CASSVGLGGGSYNEQFF
j_gene: TRBJ2-1
abundance: -
v_gene: TRBV9

CDR3aa: CASSPGDDPRAKNIQYF
j_gene: TRBJ2-4
abundance: few
v_gene: TRBV18

CDR3aa: CASSLDWGSVTGELFF
j_gene: TRBJ2-2
abundance: -
v_gene: TRBV7-6

CDR3aa: CAIKTRGEGTEAFF
j_gene: TRBJ1-1
abundance: -
v_gene: TRBV10-3

CDR3aa: CSVDPGQGNNEQFF
j_gene: TRBJ2-1
abundance: many
v_gene: TRBV29-1

CDR3aa: CASSLEQVNTEAFF
j_gene: TRBJ1-1
abundance: many
v_gene: TRBV7-9

CDR3aa: CASLPGRTYSYGYTF
j_gene: TRBJ1-2
abundance: -
v_gene: TRBV19

CDR3aa: CASSYAQGLDQPQHF
j_gene: TRBJ1-5
abundance: few
v_gene: TRBV6-2/TRBV6-3

CDR3aa: CASSLEVTGTYGYTF
j_gene: TRBJ1-2
abundance: many
v_gene: TRBV7-9

CDR3aa: CASREAGQETQYF
j_gene: TRBJ2-5
abundance: -
v_gene: TRBV6-1

CDR3aa: CATSDGQDLGTDTQYF
j_gene: TRBJ2-3
abundance: -
v_gene: TRBV24-1

CDR3aa: CASSLMARVGGGELFF
j_gene: TRBJ2-2
abundance: -
v_gene: TRBV7-2

CDR3aa: CASRAGTSGLYEQYF
j_gene: TRBJ2-7
abundance: -
v_gene: TRBV12-3/TRBV12-4

CDR3aa: CAISETWNSGANVLTF
j_gene: TRBJ2-6
abundance: -
v_gene: TRBV10-3

CDR3aa: CASSLRGQGGAFF
j_gene: TRBJ1-1
abundance: many
v_gene: TRBV27

CDR3aa: CASTQGGSTEAFF
j_gene: TRBJ1-1
abundance: few
v_gene: TRBV28

CDR3aa: CASSYSELVYRHEQFF
j_gene: TRBJ2-1
abundance: few
v_gene: TRBV6-6

CDR3aa: CASGIQGKGTEAFF
j_gene: TRBJ1-1
abundance: few
v_gene: TRBV2

CDR3aa: CASILGQGNQPQHF
j_gene: TRBJ1-5
abundance: many
v_gene: TRBV28

CDR3aa: CASAQTGASNQPQHF
j_gene: TRBJ1-5
abundance: -
v_gene: TRBV19

CDR3aa: CAIRERQSSYEQYF
j_gene: TRBJ2-7
abundance: many
v_gene: TRBV10-3

CDR3aa: CASSPGTGDLHEQFF
j_gene: TRBJ2-1
abundance: many
v_gene: TRBV5-1

CDR3aa: CASSFGGYNSPLHF
j_gene: TRBJ1-6
abundance: -
v_gene: TRBV7-9

CDR3aa: CASSLYTGSPYGYTF
j_gene: TRBJ1-2
abundance: -
v_gene: TRBV7-2

CDR3aa: CALSRERGYEQYF
j_gene: TRBJ2-7
abundance: many
v_gene: TRBV30

CDR3aa: CASSQDGGSGAQETQYF
j_gene: TRBJ2-5
abundance: few
v_gene: TRBV4-2

CDR3aa: CASIDRGIPGYGYTF
j_gene: TRBJ1-2
abundance: -
v_gene: TRBV19

CDR3aa: CASSPNQGIGSYNEQFF
j_gene: TRBJ2-1
abundance: many
v_gene: TRBV18

CDR3aa: CASSQLAGGEQYF
j_gene: TRBJ2-7
abundance: few
v_gene: TRBV4-1

CDR3aa: CASSLTIYTGVSYNEQFF
j_gene: TRBJ2-1
abundance: many
v_gene: TRBV5-1

CDR3aa: CATSDSLFGESSYNEQFF
j_gene: TRBJ2-1
abundance: many
v_gene: TRBV24-1

CDR3aa: CSVERQSYEQYF
j_gene: TRBJ2-7
abundance: many
v_gene: TRBV29-1

CDR3aa: CASKSPSRQNNSPLHF
j_gene: TRBJ1-6
abundance: many
v_gene: TRBV27

CDR3aa: CASSLRPTSAQAVTYNEQFF
j_gene: TRBJ2-1
abundance: many
v_gene: TRBV11-2

CDR3aa: CASSPGTGAHYGYTF
j_gene: TRBJ1-2
abundance: many
v_gene: TRBV27

CDR3aa: CASSLEQDGGEAFF
j_gene: TRBJ1-1
abundance: many
v_gene: TRBV12-3/TRBV12-4

CDR3aa: CASSLEGQTTEAFF
j_gene: TRBJ1-1
abundance: many
v_gene: TRBV5-6

CDR3aa: CASTPLLPGGGRDTQYF
j_gene: TRBJ2-3
abundance: -
v_gene: TRBV3-1